This TCR beta chain was captured by sequencing in a study of blood T cell repertoires in COVID-19. For the study at large: Nucleic acid was either cDNA or gDNA, and it came from T cells, B-cell-depleted T cells, or PBMCs.

In germline, CDR1 is SGHRS, CDR2 YFSETQ. V was clipped by 4 bases and J by 1 base, with 22 bases between them. This CDR3 is 18 amino acids long. The table came from immunoSEQ multiplex PCR; TCRdb's copy has only in-frame clones and leaves some out. The data show about 480,000 clones, with 70% to 90% seen just once and approximately 1.8% held by the top ten. Recruitment covered about two dozen US areas and drew participants whose ages spanned roughly 18 to 100 years. In assigning cohorts, the study relied on participant-reported clinical history. This chain uses TRBV5-1 with TRBJ2-3; possibly TRBD1 for D (5 bases). The specimen sequenced was PBMCs or T cells enriched from blood (not recorded which). The sequence was collected from a woman between 40 and 55 years old who had recovered from COVID-19. The DNA of the CDR3 is TGCGCCAGCAGCGTATCCGCTACTACAGGCCGGCGCACAGATACGCAGTATTTT. This encodes CASSVSATTGRRTDTQYF.